The present entry profiles one TCR beta chain with its context. The data derive from a study of blood T cell repertoires in COVID-19. In the study overall: Collection of acute and convalescent COVID-19 samples took place in the United States, Italy and Spain. The analysed material was cDNA or gDNA that came from T cells, B-cell-depleted T cells, or PBMCs.

Original processing methods: Estimated nucleated cell counts came from reference gene primer amplification. Profiling relied on immunoSEQ multiplex PCR, and the TCRdb table lists in-frame clones only, not all of them. V, J and clone size reflect that table, while D and trimming were determined from the DNA. Of some 270,000 clones listed, 80% to 90% are singletons. Germline values: CDR1 SGDLS, CDR2 YYNGEE. This CDR3 region has 12 residues. V dropped 4 bases and J dropped 4 bases, with 5 bases sitting between them. This TCR came from a woman aged 40-49 years who had recovered from COVID-19. Sequencing was performed on peripheral blood. This rearrangement joins TRBV9 to TRBJ2-2; D call uncertain. The CDR3, as DNA: TGTGCCAGCAGCCACTCCACCGGGGAGCTGTTTTTT. The encoded protein is CASSHSTGELFF.